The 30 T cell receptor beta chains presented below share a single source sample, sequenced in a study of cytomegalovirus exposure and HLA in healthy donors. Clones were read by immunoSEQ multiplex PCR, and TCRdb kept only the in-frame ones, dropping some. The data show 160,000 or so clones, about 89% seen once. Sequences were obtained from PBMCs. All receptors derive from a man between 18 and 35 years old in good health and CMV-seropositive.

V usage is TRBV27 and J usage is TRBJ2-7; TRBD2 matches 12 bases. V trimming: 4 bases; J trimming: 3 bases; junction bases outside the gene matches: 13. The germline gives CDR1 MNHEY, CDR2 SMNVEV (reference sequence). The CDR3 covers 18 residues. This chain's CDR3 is CASSYGLAGTSTNYEQYF. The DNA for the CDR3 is TGTGCCAGCAGTTATGGACTAGCGGGGACCTCGACCAACTACGAGCAGTACTTC.

CDR3 in DNA: TGTGCCAGCAGCTTAGGCCTTAAACTAGCGGGGATCTCCTACAATGAGCAGTTCTTC. Protein: CASSLGLKLAGISYNEQFF. The chain couples TRBV11-2 to TRBJ2-1; 10 bases fit TRBD2. Trimming took 1 base from V and 0 from J; bases not matched to a gene: 9. CDR3 length equals 19 residues. The V gene's germline CDR1 is SGHAT and CDR2 FQNNGV.

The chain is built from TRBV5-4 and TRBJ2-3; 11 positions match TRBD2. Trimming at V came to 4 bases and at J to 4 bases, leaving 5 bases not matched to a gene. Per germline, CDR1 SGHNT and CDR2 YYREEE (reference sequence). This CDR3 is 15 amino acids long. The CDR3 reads CASSIAGGNSDTQYF. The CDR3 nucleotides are TGTGCCAGCAGCATAGCGGGGGGGAACTCAGATACGCAGTATTTT.

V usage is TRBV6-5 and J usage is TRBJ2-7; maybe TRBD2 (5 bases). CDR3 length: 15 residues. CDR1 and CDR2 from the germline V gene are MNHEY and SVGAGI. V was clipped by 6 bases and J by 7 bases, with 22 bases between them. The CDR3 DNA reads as TGTGCCAGCAGCCCAGAGGGAGTAGGATATAGGGAGCAGTACTTC. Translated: CASSPEGVGYREQYF.

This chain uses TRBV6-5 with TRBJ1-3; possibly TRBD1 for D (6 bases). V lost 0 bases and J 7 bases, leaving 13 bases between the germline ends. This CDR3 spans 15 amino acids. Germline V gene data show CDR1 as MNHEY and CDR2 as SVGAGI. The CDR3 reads CASSYSSRGRNTIYF. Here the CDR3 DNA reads TGTGCCAGCAGTTACTCGAGCAGGGGACGGAACACCATATATTTT.

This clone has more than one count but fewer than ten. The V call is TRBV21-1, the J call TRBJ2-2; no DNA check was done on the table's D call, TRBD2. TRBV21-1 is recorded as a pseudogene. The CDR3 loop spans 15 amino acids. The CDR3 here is CASRRPSGRTGELFF. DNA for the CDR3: TGTGCCTCCCGACGGCCTAGCGGGAGAACCGGGGAGCTGTTTTTT.

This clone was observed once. The CDR3 is CASSQVRGGLGNTEAFF. CDR3 bases: TGCGCCAGCAGCCAAGTTCGGGGGGGGCTTGGGAACACTGAAGCTTTCTTT. The gene calls are TRBV4-1 and TRBJ1-1; D possibly corresponds to TRBD1 (6 bases). Germline assignment: CDR1 MGHRA and CDR2 YSYEKL. Deletions cut 1 base from V and 1 base from J, with 16 bases between. This CDR3 is built from 17 residues.

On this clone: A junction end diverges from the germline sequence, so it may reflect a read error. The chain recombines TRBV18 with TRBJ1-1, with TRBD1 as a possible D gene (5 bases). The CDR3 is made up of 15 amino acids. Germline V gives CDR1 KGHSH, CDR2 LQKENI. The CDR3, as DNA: TGTGCCAGCTCACCAGAGTCGTTGGGGGGTACTGAGGCTTTCTTT. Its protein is CASSPESLGGTEAFF.

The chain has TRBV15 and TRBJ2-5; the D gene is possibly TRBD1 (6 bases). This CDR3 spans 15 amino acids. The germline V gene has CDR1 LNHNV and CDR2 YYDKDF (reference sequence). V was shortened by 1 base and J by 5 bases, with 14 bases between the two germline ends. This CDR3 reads CATSRGTVGAETQYF. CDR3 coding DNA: TGTGCCACCAGCAGAGGGACAGTAGGAGCGGAGACCCAGTACTTC.

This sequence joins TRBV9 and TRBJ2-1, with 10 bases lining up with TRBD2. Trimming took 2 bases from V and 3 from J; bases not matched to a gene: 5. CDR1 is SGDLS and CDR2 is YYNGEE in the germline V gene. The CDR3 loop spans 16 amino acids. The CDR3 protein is CASSVSGLAIYNEQFF. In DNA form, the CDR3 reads TGTGCCAGCAGCGTGTCGGGACTAGCGATCTACAATGAGCAGTTCTTC.

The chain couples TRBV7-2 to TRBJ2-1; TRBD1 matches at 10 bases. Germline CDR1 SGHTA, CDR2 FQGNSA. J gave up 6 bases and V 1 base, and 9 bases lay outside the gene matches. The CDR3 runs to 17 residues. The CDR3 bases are TGTGCCAGCAGCTTAGGGGGCGCGGGACAGGGGATCAATGAGCAGTTCTTC. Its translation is CASSLGGAGQGINEQFF.

CDR3 in amino acids: CASSLWRSYEQYF. DNA for the CDR3: TGTGCCAGCAGCTTGTGGCGGTCCTACGAGCAGTACTTC. The chain is built from TRBV5-6 and TRBJ2-7; D gene ambiguous. V lost 1 base, J lost 1 base, and 6 bases lay in between. Per germline, CDR1 SGHDT and CDR2 YYEEEE. CDR3 size: 13 residues.

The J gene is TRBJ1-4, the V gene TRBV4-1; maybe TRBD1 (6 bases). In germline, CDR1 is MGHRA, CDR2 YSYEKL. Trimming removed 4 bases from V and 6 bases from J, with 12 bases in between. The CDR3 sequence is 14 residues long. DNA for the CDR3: TGCGCCAGCAGCCTGGGGGCCGAAGATGAAAAACTGTTTTTT. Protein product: CASSLGAEDEKLFF.

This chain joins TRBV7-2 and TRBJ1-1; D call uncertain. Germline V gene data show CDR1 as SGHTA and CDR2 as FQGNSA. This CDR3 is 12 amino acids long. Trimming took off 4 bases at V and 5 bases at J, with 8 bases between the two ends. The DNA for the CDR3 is TGTGCCAGCAGCTACGGTCGTACTGAAGCTTTCTTT. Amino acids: CASSYGRTEAFF.

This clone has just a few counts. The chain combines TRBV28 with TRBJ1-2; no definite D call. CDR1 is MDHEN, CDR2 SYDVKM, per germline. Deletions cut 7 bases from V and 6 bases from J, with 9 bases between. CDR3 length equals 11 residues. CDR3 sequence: CASTYGDGYTF. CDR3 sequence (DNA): TGTGCCAGCACCTACGGGGATGGCTACACCTTC.

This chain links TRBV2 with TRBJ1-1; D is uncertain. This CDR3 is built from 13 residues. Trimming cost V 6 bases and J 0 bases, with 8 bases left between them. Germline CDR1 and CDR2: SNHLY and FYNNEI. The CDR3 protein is CASRQSMNTEAFF. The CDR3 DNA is TGTGCCAGCAGACAGAGCATGAACACTGAAGCTTTCTTT. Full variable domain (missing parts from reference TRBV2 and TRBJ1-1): EPEVTQTPSHQVTQMGQEVILRCVPISNHLYFYWYRQILGQKVEFLVSFYNNEISEKSEIFDDQFSVERPDGSNFTLKIRSTKLEDSAMYFCASRQSMNTEAFFGQGTRLTVV.

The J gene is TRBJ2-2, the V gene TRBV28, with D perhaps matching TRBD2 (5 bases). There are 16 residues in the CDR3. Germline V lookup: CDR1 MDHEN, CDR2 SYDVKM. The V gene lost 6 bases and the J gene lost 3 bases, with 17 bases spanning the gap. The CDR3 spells CASSRGSPSYTGELFF. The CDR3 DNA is TGTGCCAGCAGCCGTGGGAGTCCTTCTTACACCGGGGAGCTGTTTTTT.

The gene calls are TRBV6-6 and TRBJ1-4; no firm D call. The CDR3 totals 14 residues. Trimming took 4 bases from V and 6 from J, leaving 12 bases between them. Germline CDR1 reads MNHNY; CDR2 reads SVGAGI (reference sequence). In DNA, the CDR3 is TGTGCCAGCAGTTCCGGGAATCCTTATGAAAAACTGTTTTTT. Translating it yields CASSSGNPYEKLFF.

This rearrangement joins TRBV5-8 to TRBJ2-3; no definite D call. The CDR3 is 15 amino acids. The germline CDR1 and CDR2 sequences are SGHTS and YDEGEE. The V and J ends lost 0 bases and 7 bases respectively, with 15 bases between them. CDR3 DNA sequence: TGTGCCAGCAGCTTGGAGGCTAGTAGTTTTCATACGCAGTATTTT. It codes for CASSLEASSFHTQYF.

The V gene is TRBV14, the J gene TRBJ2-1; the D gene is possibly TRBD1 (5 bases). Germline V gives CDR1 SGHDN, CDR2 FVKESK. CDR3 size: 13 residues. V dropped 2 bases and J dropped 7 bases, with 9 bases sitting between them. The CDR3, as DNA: TGTGCCAGCAGCCAACGGACATGGAATGAGCAGTTCTTC. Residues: CASSQRTWNEQFF.

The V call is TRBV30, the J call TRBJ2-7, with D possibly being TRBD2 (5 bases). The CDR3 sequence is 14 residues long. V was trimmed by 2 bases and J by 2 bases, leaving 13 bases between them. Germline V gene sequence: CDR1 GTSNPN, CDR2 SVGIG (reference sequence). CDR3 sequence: CAWSRGVRPYEQYF. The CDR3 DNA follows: TGTGCCTGGAGTCGGGGTGTGCGGCCCTACGAGCAGTACTTC.

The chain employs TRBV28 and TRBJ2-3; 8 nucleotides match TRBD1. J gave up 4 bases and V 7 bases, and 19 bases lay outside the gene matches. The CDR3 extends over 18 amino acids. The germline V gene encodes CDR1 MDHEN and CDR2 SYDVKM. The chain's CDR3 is CASNLKTGAVTLADTQYF. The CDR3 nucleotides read TGTGCCAGCAACCTTAAGACAGGGGCCGTTACTCTCGCAGATACGCAGTATTTT.

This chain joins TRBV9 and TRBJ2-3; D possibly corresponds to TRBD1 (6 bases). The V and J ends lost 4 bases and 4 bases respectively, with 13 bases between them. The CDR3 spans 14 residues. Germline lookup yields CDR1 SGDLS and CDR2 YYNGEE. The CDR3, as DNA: TGTGCCAGCAGCTCGCACAGGGTCGCAGATACGCAGTATTTT. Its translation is CASSSHRVADTQYF.

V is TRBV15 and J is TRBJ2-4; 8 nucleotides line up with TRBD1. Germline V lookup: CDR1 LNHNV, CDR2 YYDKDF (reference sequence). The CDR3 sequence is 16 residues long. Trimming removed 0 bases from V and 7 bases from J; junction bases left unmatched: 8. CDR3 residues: CATSRDPPGQENIQYF. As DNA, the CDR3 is TGTGCCACCAGCAGAGACCCCCCGGGACAGGAGAACATTCAGTACTTC.

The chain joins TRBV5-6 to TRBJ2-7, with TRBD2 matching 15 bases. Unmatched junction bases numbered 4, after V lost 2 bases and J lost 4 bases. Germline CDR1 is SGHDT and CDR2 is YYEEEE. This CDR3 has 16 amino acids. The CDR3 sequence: CASSFGLAGGPYEQYF. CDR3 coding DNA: TGTGCCAGCAGCTTCGGACTAGCGGGAGGGCCGTACGAGCAGTACTTC.

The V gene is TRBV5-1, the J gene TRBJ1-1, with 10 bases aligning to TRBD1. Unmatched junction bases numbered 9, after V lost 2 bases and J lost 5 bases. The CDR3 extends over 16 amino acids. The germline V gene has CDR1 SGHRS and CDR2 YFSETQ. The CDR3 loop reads CASSFRGTGVQTEAFF. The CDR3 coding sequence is TGCGCCAGCAGCTTTAGGGGGACAGGGGTTCAAACTGAAGCTTTCTTT.

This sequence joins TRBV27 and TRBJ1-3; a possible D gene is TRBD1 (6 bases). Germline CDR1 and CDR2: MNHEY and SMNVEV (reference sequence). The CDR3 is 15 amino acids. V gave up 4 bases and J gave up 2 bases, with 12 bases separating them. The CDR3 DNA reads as TGTGCCAGCAGTTCAGGGGTAGGAGCTGGAAACACCATATATTTT. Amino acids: CASSSGVGAGNTIYF.

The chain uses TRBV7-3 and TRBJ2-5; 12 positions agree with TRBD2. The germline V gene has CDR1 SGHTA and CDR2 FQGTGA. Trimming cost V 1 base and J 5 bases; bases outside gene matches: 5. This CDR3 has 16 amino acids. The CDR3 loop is CASSLNGLAGMETQYF. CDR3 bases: TGTGCCAGCAGCTTAAACGGACTAGCGGGAATGGAGACCCAGTACTTC.

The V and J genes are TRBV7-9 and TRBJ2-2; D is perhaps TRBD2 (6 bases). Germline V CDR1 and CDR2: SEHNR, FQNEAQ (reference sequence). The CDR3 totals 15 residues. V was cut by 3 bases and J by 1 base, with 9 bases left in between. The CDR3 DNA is TGTGCCAGCAGCTTCCGGCGGGAGAACACCGGGGAGCTGTTTTTT. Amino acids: CASSFRRENTGELFF.

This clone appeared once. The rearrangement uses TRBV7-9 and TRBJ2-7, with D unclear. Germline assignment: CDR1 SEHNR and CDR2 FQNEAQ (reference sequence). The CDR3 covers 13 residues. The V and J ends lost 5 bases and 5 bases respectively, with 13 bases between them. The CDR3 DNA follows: TGTGCCAGCAGCCCTCCGAGCACCGACGAGCAGTACTTC. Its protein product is CASSPPSTDEQYF.